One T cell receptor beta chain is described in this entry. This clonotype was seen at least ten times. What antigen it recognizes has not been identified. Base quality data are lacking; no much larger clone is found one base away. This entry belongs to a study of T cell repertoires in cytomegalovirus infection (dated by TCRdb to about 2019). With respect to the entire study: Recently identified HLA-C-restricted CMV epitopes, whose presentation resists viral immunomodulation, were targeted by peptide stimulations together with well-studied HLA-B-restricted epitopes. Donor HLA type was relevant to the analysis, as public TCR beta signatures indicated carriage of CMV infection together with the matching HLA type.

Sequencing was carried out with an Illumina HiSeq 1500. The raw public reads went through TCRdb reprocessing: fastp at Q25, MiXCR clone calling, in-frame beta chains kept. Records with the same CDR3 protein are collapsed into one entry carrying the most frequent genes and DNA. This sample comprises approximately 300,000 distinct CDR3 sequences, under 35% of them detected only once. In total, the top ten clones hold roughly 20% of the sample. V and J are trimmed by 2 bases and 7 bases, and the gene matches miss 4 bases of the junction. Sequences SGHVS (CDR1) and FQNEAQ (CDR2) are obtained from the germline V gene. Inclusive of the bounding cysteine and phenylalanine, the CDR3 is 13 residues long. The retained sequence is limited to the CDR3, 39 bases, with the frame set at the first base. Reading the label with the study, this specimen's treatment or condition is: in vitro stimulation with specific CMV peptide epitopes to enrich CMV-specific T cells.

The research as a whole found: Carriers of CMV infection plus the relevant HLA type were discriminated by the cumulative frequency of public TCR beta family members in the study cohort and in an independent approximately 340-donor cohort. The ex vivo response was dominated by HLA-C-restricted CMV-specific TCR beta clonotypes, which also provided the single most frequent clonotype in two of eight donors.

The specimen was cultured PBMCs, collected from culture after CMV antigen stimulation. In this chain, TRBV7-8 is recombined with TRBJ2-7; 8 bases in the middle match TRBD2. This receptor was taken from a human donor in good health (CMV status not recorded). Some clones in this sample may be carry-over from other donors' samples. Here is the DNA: TGTGCCAGCAGCTTATCGGGAGGGCTGGAGCAGTACTTC. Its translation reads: CASSLSGGLEQYF.